A selection of T cell receptor beta chains follows, all from one sample in a study of beta chain features in type 1 diabetes. Assay used: immunoSEQ multiplex PCR; TCRdb lists only in-frame clones, some missing. The repertoire holds under 450,000 clones, with approximately 13% as singletons. What was sequenced was naive CD4+ T cells from blood. These receptor sequences come from a man aged 25-45 years in good health. Each CDR3 is given with its conserved first and last residue. D genes are given only for firm matches. Expanded clones get a size class; other rows say once, few or many, or leave the size out.

length: 14
V: TRBV7-3
J: TRBJ2-3
D: -
size: few
CDR3: CASSSGLLTDTQYF
DNA: TGTGCCAGCAGCTCGGGACTTCTCACAGATACGCAGTATTTT

length: 17
V: TRBV4-1
J: TRBJ2-6
D: -
size: few
CDR3: CASSPGMALSGANVLTF
DNA: TGCGCCAGCAGCCCCGGGATGGCCCTCTCTGGGGCCAACGTCCTGACTTTC

length: 17
V: TRBV7-2
J: TRBJ2-2
D: TRBD2
size: few
CDR3: CASSLVSGGLNTGELFF
DNA: TGTGCCAGCAGCTTAGTAAGCGGGGGGCTGAACACCGGGGAGCTGTTTTTT

length: 12
V: TRBV30
J: TRBJ2-5
D: -
size: few
CDR3: CAWSVSGETQYF
DNA: TGTGCCTGGAGTGTAAGTGGAGAGACCCAGTACTTC

length: 15
V: TRBV9
J: TRBJ2-2
D: TRBD2
size: few
CDR3: CASSLNAGVPGELFF
DNA: TGTGCCAGCAGCCTTAACGCGGGAGTACCGGGGGAGCTGTTTTTT

length: 15
V: TRBV7-9
J: TRBJ2-2
D: -
size: few
CDR3: CASSLGGFGTGELFF
DNA: TGTGCCAGCAGCTTAGGAGGGTTTGGCACCGGGGAGCTGTTTTTT

length: 13
V: TRBV4-3
J: TRBJ1-1
D: -
size: -
CDR3: CASSPFSGTEAFF
DNA: TGCGCCAGCAGCCCCTTTTCCGGGACAGAAGCTTTCTTT

length: 18
V: TRBV11-3
J: TRBJ2-5
D: TRBD1
size: -
CDR3: CASSTIWGQGPLQETQYF
DNA: TGTGCCAGCAGCACAATTTGGGGACAGGGCCCCCTTCAAGAGACCCAGTACTTC

length: 14
V: TRBV30
J: TRBJ1-4
D: TRBD1
size: -
CDR3: CAWGTGTGVEKLFF
DNA: TGTGCCTGGGGGACCGGGACAGGGGTTGAAAAACTGTTTTTT

length: 12
V: TRBV12-5
J: TRBJ2-5
D: -
size: -
CDR3: CASGSPAETQYF
DNA: TGTGCTAGTGGTTCTCCGGCGGAGACCCAGTACTTC

length: 15
V: TRBV5-6
J: TRBJ2-1
D: -
size: -
CDR3: CASSLVTLTYNEQFF
DNA: TGTGCCAGCAGCTTGGTTACGCTTACCTACAATGAGCAGTTCTTC

length: 15
V: TRBV9
J: TRBJ2-2
D: -
size: -
CDR3: CASSVVQGITGELFF
DNA: TGTGCCAGCAGCGTAGTCCAGGGAATCACCGGGGAGCTGTTTTTT

length: 13
V: TRBV7-2
J: TRBJ2-5
D: -
size: -
CDR3: CASSNGGRETQYF
DNA: TGTGCCAGCAGCAATGGGGGAAGAGAGACCCAGTACTTC

length: 15
V: TRBV5-4
J: TRBJ2-5
D: -
size: -
CDR3: CASSSPGASKETQYF
DNA: TGTGCCAGCAGCTCCCCCGGGGCTAGCAAAGAGACCCAGTACTTC

length: 12
V: TRBV19
J: TRBJ2-5
D: -
size: -
CDR3: CASSTVQETQYF
DNA: TGTGCCAGTAGTACAGTCCAAGAGACCCAGTACTTC

length: 12
V: TRBV11-2
J: TRBJ2-3
D: -
size: few
CDR3: CASSQNTDTQYF
DNA: TGTGCCAGCAGCCAGAACACAGATACGCAGTATTTT

length: 13
V: TRBV6-5
J: TRBJ2-7
D: TRBD1
size: few
CDR3: CASRSGQVYEQYF
DNA: TGTGCCAGCAGGTCGGGACAGGTTTACGAGCAGTACTTC

length: 16
V: TRBV5-8
J: TRBJ2-4
D: -
size: -
CDR3: CASSLEDSFPKNIQYF
DNA: TGTGCCAGCAGCTTGGAGGACTCCTTTCCCAAAAACATTCAGTACTTC

length: 14
V: TRBV18
J: TRBJ2-5
D: TRBD1
size: -
CDR3: CASSPLGQGETQYF
DNA: TGTGCCAGCTCTCCCCTCGGACAGGGAGAGACCCAGTACTTC

length: 13
V: TRBV27
J: TRBJ2-7
D: TRBD1
size: -
CDR3: CASSHDRGREQYF
DNA: TGTGCCAGCAGCCACGACAGGGGACGCGAGCAGTACTTC

length: 16
V: TRBV5-1
J: TRBJ2-3
D: TRBD2
size: few
CDR3: CASSSGLAGLTDTQYF
DNA: TGCGCCAGCAGCTCAGGACTAGCGGGGCTCACAGATACGCAGTATTTT

length: 15
V: TRBV7-2
J: TRBJ2-7
D: TRBD1
size: -
CDR3: CASSSTGTGGYEQYF
DNA: TGTGCCAGCAGCTCCACCGGGACAGGGGGCTACGAGCAGTACTTC

length: 16
V: TRBV9
J: TRBJ2-3
D: -
size: -
CDR3: CASSVLSQGSTDTQYF
DNA: TGTGCCAGCAGCGTTTTATCTCAGGGTAGCACAGATACGCAGTATTTT

length: 14
V: TRBV25-1
J: TRBJ1-1
D: -
size: few
CDR3: CASSDVSGLAEAFF
DNA: TGTGCCAGCAGTGATGTGAGTGGGCTGGCTGAAGCTTTCTTT

length: 12
V: TRBV15
J: TRBJ2-3
D: TRBD1
size: few
CDR3: CATSRRDSLQYF
DNA: TGTGCCACCAGCAGACGGGACAGTTTGCAGTATTTT

length: 13
V: TRBV4-3
J: TRBJ2-5
D: -
size: -
CDR3: CASSQDLRETQYF
DNA: TGCGCCAGCAGCCAAGATCTTAGGGAGACCCAGTACTTC

length: 16
V: TRBV7-9
J: TRBJ2-2
D: TRBD2
size: -
CDR3: CASSLAGRARTGELFF
DNA: TGTGCCAGCAGCTTAGCCGGGAGGGCACGCACCGGGGAGCTGTTTTTT

length: 12
V: TRBV19
J: TRBJ1-1
D: -
size: few
CDR3: CASSIGRYEAFF
DNA: TGTGCCAGTAGCATCGGACGCTATGAAGCTTTCTTT

length: 13
V: TRBV7-2
J: TRBJ2-1
D: -
size: -
CDR3: CASNKGTYNEQFF
DNA: TGTGCCAGCAACAAAGGAACATACAATGAGCAGTTCTTC

length: 17
V: TRBV4-3
J: TRBJ2-2
D: -
size: few
CDR3: CASSQIVGDGATGELFF
DNA: TGCGCCAGCAGCCAAATAGTAGGGGATGGAGCCACCGGGGAGCTGTTTTTT

length: 13
V: TRBV11-2
J: TRBJ1-1
D: -
size: -
CDR3: CASSLDRNTEAFF
DNA: TGTGCCAGCAGCTTAGACAGGAACACTGAAGCTTTCTTT

length: 14
V: TRBV11-3
J: TRBJ2-3
D: -
size: few
CDR3: CASSLARSTDTQYF
DNA: TGTGCCAGCAGCCTAGCACGGAGCACAGATACGCAGTATTTT

length: 14
V: TRBV10-3
J: TRBJ1-5
D: -
size: few
CDR3: CAISAGDSNQPQHF
DNA: TGTGCCATCAGTGCCGGTGATAGCAATCAGCCCCAGCATTTT

length: 14
V: TRBV30
J: TRBJ1-2
D: -
size: few
CDR3: CAWSVGRTKTGYTF
DNA: TGTGCCTGGAGTGTAGGAAGGACAAAAACTGGCTACACCTTC

length: 14
V: TRBV30
J: TRBJ1-5
D: -
size: -
CDR3: CAWSPWGSNQPQHF
DNA: TGTGCCTGGAGCCCGTGGGGGAGCAATCAGCCCCAGCATTTT

length: 14
V: TRBV29-1
J: TRBJ2-1
D: -
size: -
CDR3: CSVDRHQLGNEQFF
DNA: TGCAGCGTTGACCGCCATCAACTCGGGAATGAGCAGTTCTTC

length: 13
V: TRBV7-3
J: TRBJ2-2
D: -
size: few
CDR3: CASASRNTGELFF
DNA: TGTGCCAGCGCGTCCCGGAACACCGGGGAGCTGTTTTTT

length: 11
V: TRBV20-1
J: TRBJ2-5
D: -
size: few
CDR3: CSERNGETQYF
DNA: TGCAGTGAGCGCAACGGGGAGACCCAGTACTTC

length: 13
V: TRBV4-1
J: TRBJ1-4
D: -
size: few
CDR3: CASSPGNRLQLFF
DNA: TGCGCCAGCAGCCCCGGTAACAGATTACAACTGTTTTTT

length: 15
V: TRBV7-6
J: TRBJ2-3
D: -
size: many
CDR3: CASSLVSGSTDTQYF
DNA: TGTGCCAGCAGCTTAGTTTCGGGGAGCACAGATACGCAGTATTTT

length: 15
V: TRBV14
J: TRBJ2-5
D: -
size: few
CDR3: CASSQDFGRQETQYF
DNA: TGTGCCAGCAGCCAAGATTTCGGCAGACAAGAGACCCAGTACTTC

length: 15
V: TRBV19
J: TRBJ2-3
D: -
size: few
CDR3: CASSLLRTGTDTQYF
DNA: TGTGCCAGTAGTCTCTTAAGGACAGGCACAGATACGCAGTATTTT

length: 11
V: TRBV2
J: TRBJ2-1
D: -
size: -
CDR3: CASNRGNEQFF
DNA: TGTGCCAGCAATCGAGGCAATGAGCAGTTCTTC

length: 13
V: TRBV5-4
J: TRBJ1-2
D: TRBD1
size: -
CDR3: CASSRQGLDGYTF
DNA: TGTGCCAGCAGCCGACAGGGTTTAGATGGCTACACCTTC

length: 13
V: TRBV30
J: TRBJ2-1
D: TRBD1
size: few
CDR3: CAWSGQGIYEQFF
DNA: TGTGCCTGGAGTGGACAGGGGATATACGAGCAGTTCTTC

length: 15
V: TRBV7-7
J: TRBJ2-1
D: TRBD2
size: -
CDR3: CASSLGTSGINEQFF
DNA: TGTGCTAGCAGCTTGGGGACTAGCGGGATCAATGAGCAGTTCTTC

length: 12
V: TRBV18
J: TRBJ2-5
D: -
size: few
CDR3: CASSPASETQYF
DNA: TGTGCCAGCTCACCAGCTTCGGAGACCCAGTACTTC

length: 13
V: TRBV7-2
J: TRBJ2-3
D: -
size: -
CDR3: CASSSPLLNTQYF
DNA: TGTGCCAGCAGCTCCCCCCTTCTGAATACGCAGTATTTT

length: 14
V: TRBV19
J: TRBJ2-4
D: -
size: once
CDR3: CASSSGQWNVIQYF
DNA: TGTGCCAGTAGTTCCGGACAGTGGAACGTCATTCAGTACTTC

length: 13
V: TRBV30
J: TRBJ1-5
D: -
size: many
CDR3: CAWSVLAGQPQHF
DNA: TGTGCCTGGAGTGTACTAGCAGGCCAGCCCCAGCATTTT

length: 15
V: TRBV5-1
J: TRBJ2-7
D: TRBD1
size: -
CDR3: CASSKPGQGYYEQYF
DNA: TGCGCCAGCAGCAAACCGGGACAGGGGTACTACGAGCAGTACTTC

length: 14
V: TRBV9
J: TRBJ1-4
D: -
size: -
CDR3: CASSVASNNEKLFF
DNA: TGTGCCAGCAGCGTAGCTAGTAATAATGAAAAACTGTTTTTT

length: 14
V: TRBV7-2
J: TRBJ2-7
D: -
size: few
CDR3: CASSPDYLSYEQYF
DNA: TGTGCCAGCAGCCCGGACTACCTCTCCTACGAGCAGTACTTC